These 30 T cell receptor beta chains were sequenced from one sample in a study of cytomegalovirus exposure and HLA in healthy donors (dated by TCRdb to the late 2010s). Library preparation employed the immunoSEQ multiplex PCR assay. As stored in TCRdb, this immuneACCESS dataset retains in-frame rearrangements with V and J assigned. A fraction of the clones does not appear; measured against another copy, unresolved V genes explain less than half of the discrepancy, and the remainder lacks a known reason. The sample table contains around 120,000 clones; only one count was recorded for 88% of them. The ten most abundant clones make up around 1.9% of the sample. Sequencing was carried out using PBMCs. The receptors were sampled from a man aged 18 to 35 in good health and CMV-seronegative.

The chain carries TRBV28 and TRBJ1-5; no clear D gene. CDR3 length: 14 amino acids. Germline CDR1 and CDR2: MDHEN and SYDVKM. With 7 bases removed from V and 1 base from J, the gap between germline ends came to 11 bases. The CDR3 region has the DNA TGTGCCAGCATCGACGCAGGCAGCAATCAGCCCCAGCATTTT. Amino acid sequence: CASIDAGSNQPQHF.

This chain connects TRBV11-3 to TRBJ2-1, with D hard to call. V was cut by 3 bases and J by 9 bases, with 15 bases left in between. This CDR3 comprises 14 residues. CDR1 is SGHNT and CDR2 is YENEEA in the germline V gene. This CDR3 is CASSFPTVSGEQFF. CDR3 bases: TGTGCCAGCAGCTTCCCGACTGTTTCTGGTGAGCAGTTCTTC.

This sequence joins TRBV5-4 and TRBJ2-7, with 7 bases aligning to TRBD1. J was trimmed by 0 bases and V by 4 bases; bases with no gene match: 4. The CDR3 consists of 14 residues. Germline V gives CDR1 SGHNT, CDR2 YYREEE (reference sequence). The CDR3 spells CASSVGQTSYEQYF. The DNA of the CDR3 is TGTGCCAGCAGCGTGGGACAGACCTCCTACGAGCAGTACTTC. The whole variable domain, remainder taken from reference TRBV5-4 and TRBJ2-7, is ETGVTQSPTHLIKTRGQQVTLRCSSQSGHNTVSWYQQALGQGPQFIFQYYREEENGRGNFPPRFSGLQFPNYSSELNVNALELDDSALYLCASSVGQTSYEQYFGPGTRLTVT.

The rearrangement joins TRBV5-1 to TRBJ1-1; 9 bases line up with TRBD1. V lost 4 bases, J lost 2 bases, and 6 bases stayed unmatched. The CDR3 contains 15 residues. The germline V gene has CDR1 SGHRS and CDR2 YFSETQ. The CDR3 sequence: CASSKPGQGNTEAFF. The CDR3 bases are TGCGCCAGCAGCAAACCGGGACAGGGAAACACTGAAGCTTTCTTT.

The chain combines TRBV30 with TRBJ2-7; 7 nucleotides match TRBD1. From germline, CDR1 is GTSNPN and CDR2 SVGIG (reference sequence). V was pared by 7 bases and J by 2 bases, with 8 bases of the junction left unmatched. This CDR3 region has 13 residues. CDR3 sequence reads: CASNRQGTYEQYF. CDR3 nucleotide sequence: TGTGCCTCTAACAGACAGGGAACCTACGAGCAGTACTTC.

This clone was observed a few times. This rearrangement joins TRBV6-6 to TRBJ1-2; tentatively, D is TRBD1 (6 bases). With 6 bases removed from V and 8 bases from J, the gap between germline ends came to 10 bases. The CDR3 runs to 11 residues. Germline assignment: CDR1 MNHNY and CDR2 SVGAGI (reference sequence). The CDR3 bases are TGTGCCAGCAGAGGGGGGGAGGGCTACACCTTC. This gives the protein CASRGGEGYTF.

The chain uses TRBV4-2 and TRBJ2-3; TRBD2 agrees at 11 bases. Germline CDR1 is LGHNA and CDR2 is YNFKEQ. V was pared by 1 base and J by 0 bases, with 6 bases of the junction left unmatched. The CDR3 runs 18 residues. CDR3 in DNA: TGTGCCAGCAGCCAAGCGGGACTAGCGGAGAACAGCACAGATACGCAGTATTTT. Protein: CASSQAGLAENSTDTQYF.

This clone showed up just once. The gene calls are TRBV7-9 and TRBJ2-3; 7 positions agree with TRBD2. Unmatched junction bases numbered 16, after V lost 7 bases and J lost 0 bases. Looked up from germline, CDR1 is SEHNR and CDR2 is FQNEAQ (reference sequence). The CDR3 runs 18 residues. The CDR3 protein is CASTQRPGTISSTDTQYF. In nucleotides, the CDR3 is TGTGCCAGCACCCAACGACCCGGGACTATCTCTAGCACAGATACGCAGTATTTT.

V is TRBV28 and J is TRBJ1-5, with TRBD1 as a possible D gene (6 bases). The V and J ends lost 7 bases and 1 base respectively, with 20 bases between them. The CDR3 length is 17 residues. Germline lookup yields CDR1 MDHEN and CDR2 SYDVKM. The CDR3 sequence: CASTPRSDRKSNQPQHF. For the CDR3, the DNA is TGTGCCAGCACCCCCCGGTCCGACAGGAAAAGCAATCAGCCCCAGCATTTT.

This chain joins TRBV7-2 and TRBJ1-1; D call uncertain. The CDR3 has 15 amino acids. The germline gives CDR1 SGHTA, CDR2 FQGNSA. V was trimmed by 5 bases and J by 0 bases, leaving 13 bases between them. The CDR3 bases are TGTGCCAGCAGCGATCCACAGCGGATGAACACTGAAGCTTTCTTT. It specifies CASSDPQRMNTEAFF. The full variable domain, in which reference TRBV7-2 and TRBJ1-1 provide the parts outside the CDR3, is GAGVSQSPSNKVTEKGKDVELRCDPISGHTALYWYRQSLGQGLEFLIYFQGNSAPDKSGLPSDRFSAERTGGSVSTLTIQRTQQEDSAVYLCASSDPQRMNTEAFFGQGTRLTVV.

V is TRBV5-4 and J is TRBJ2-1; 11 bases map to TRBD2. Germline CDR1 is SGHNT and CDR2 is YYREEE (reference sequence). With V trimmed by 5 bases and J by 4 bases, 11 bases remained unmatched. The CDR3 extends over 17 amino acids. The CDR3 spells CASSWHGTSGYYNEQFF. CDR3 DNA: TGTGCCAGCAGTTGGCACGGGACTAGCGGTTATTACAATGAGCAGTTCTTC.

The chain links TRBV6-4 to TRBJ1-5, with no clear D. Trimming removed 3 bases from V and 7 bases from J, with 10 bases in between. The V gene's germline CDR1 is MRHNA and CDR2 SNTAGT. This CDR3 is built from 13 residues. The DNA of the CDR3 is TGTGCCAGCAGTGAGGGCCCGGGGCAGCCCCAGCATTTT. It specifies CASSEGPGQPQHF.

This chain links TRBV29-1 with TRBJ1-2; 12 nucleotides line up with TRBD1. J gave up 7 bases and V 7 bases, and 13 bases lay outside the gene matches. From germline, CDR1 is SQVTM and CDR2 ANQGSEA. The CDR3 has 15 amino acids. Here the CDR3 DNA reads TGCAGCGCCGCGGGACAGGGGGCGATCTCAGGTGGCTACACCTTC. It specifies CSAAGQGAISGGYTF.

The chain links TRBV6-5 to TRBJ1-2, with D maybe TRBD1 (6 bases). The CDR3 runs 12 residues. The germline V gene encodes CDR1 MNHEY and CDR2 SVGAGI. Between the trimmed V and J ends, which lost 5 bases and 4 bases, there was a span of 8 bases. CDR3 sequence (DNA): TGTGCCAGCAGTAAACAGGGCTATGGCTACACCTTC. Amino acid sequence: CASSKQGYGYTF.

There are a few counts of this clone. V gene TRBV29-1 combines with J gene TRBJ2-7, with TRBD1 matching 10 bases. Germline V gene lookup returns CDR1 SQVTM and CDR2 ANQGSEA. V lost 4 bases, J lost 5 bases, and 5 bases stayed unmatched. This CDR3 contains 13 residues. DNA for the CDR3: TGCAGCGTTGTAGCGACAGGGGGCCACGAGCAGTACTTC. Its protein product is CSVVATGGHEQYF.

V is TRBV28 and J is TRBJ2-1; 12 nucleotides line up with TRBD2. The CDR3 totals 19 residues. Germline CDR1 and CDR2: MDHEN and SYDVKM. The junction had 16 bases not matched to a gene; V was cut back by 6 bases and J by 4 bases. The CDR3 is CASSYFGASGGATYNEQFF. The DNA of the CDR3 is TGTGCCAGCAGCTACTTTGGGGCTAGCGGGGGGGCTACTTACAATGAGCAGTTCTTC.

J is TRBJ2-1 and V is TRBV19, with TRBD2 identical over 9 bases. The germline V gene has CDR1 LNHDA and CDR2 SQIVND (reference sequence). The CDR3 spans 15 residues. V lost 7 bases, J lost 4 bases, and 8 bases stayed unmatched. CDR3 sequence: CASTIGAGGYNEQFF. The CDR3 region has the DNA TGTGCCAGTACCATAGGAGCGGGAGGATACAATGAGCAGTTCTTC.

This clone was detected only once. This rearrangement joins TRBV28 to TRBJ2-3; 8 bases line up with TRBD2. Trimming removed 7 bases from V and 1 base from J; junction bases left unmatched: 10. The CDR3 is 16 residues long. From germline, CDR1 is MDHEN and CDR2 SYDVKM. CDR3 in DNA: TGTGCCAGCAACACCCCGGGACTAGACGGCACAGATACGCAGTATTTT. Translation gives CASNTPGLDGTDTQYF. Looking up the rest from reference TRBV28 and TRBJ2-3 gives the full variable domain: DVKVTQSSRYLVKRTGEKVFLECVQDMDHENMFWYRQDPGLGLRLIYFSYDVKMKEKGDIPEGYSVSREKKERFSLILESASTNQTSMYLCASNTPGLDGTDTQYFGPGTRLTVL.

The CDR3 spells CASSLVSLAGVNYYEQYF. CDR3 sequence (DNA): TGTGCCAGCAGCTTAGTAAGTCTAGCGGGGGTAAACTACTACGAGCAGTACTTC. The V and J genes are TRBV7-2 and TRBJ2-7, with 10 bases matching TRBD2. J lost 3 bases, V lost 1 base, and 12 bases had no gene match. Germline V CDR1 and CDR2: SGHTA, FQGNSA. CDR3 length: 18 amino acids.

V gene TRBV2 combines with J gene TRBJ2-3, with D uncertain. Germline V gene data show CDR1 as SNHLY and CDR2 as FYNNEI. The CDR3 length is 13 residues. Trimming shortened V by 7 bases and J by 1 base, and 9 bases separated the two germline ends. The CDR3 here is CASMYGGTDTQYF. CDR3 DNA: TGTGCCAGCATGTACGGTGGCACAGATACGCAGTATTTT.

The chain recombines TRBV7-9 with TRBJ2-5, with 8 nucleotides matching TRBD2. V lost 5 bases and J lost 3; bases outside the gene matches: 8. This CDR3 spans 15 amino acids. CDR1 and CDR2 from the germline V gene are SEHNR and FQNEAQ (reference sequence). The DNA of the CDR3 is TGTGCCAGCAGCACGGGGGGAGCGGGGGAAGAGACCCAGTACTTC. Protein: CASSTGGAGEETQYF. Combining the CDR3 with reference TRBV7-9 and TRBJ2-5 gives the whole variable domain DTGVSQNPRHKITKRGQNVTFRCDPISEHNRLYWYRQTLGQGPEFLTYFQNEAQLEKSRLLSDRFSAERPKGSFSTLEIQRTEQGDSAMYLCASSTGGAGEETQYFGPGTRLLVL.

The chain has TRBV19 and TRBJ2-7; TRBD1 aligns across 9 bases. Germline V CDR1 and CDR2: LNHDA, SQIVND (reference sequence). The trim removed 3 bases at V and 6 bases at J, leaving 9 bases unmatched. CDR3 length: 15 amino acids. CDR3 coding DNA: TGTGCCAGTAGTATCTCCGGGACAGGGCCTCTCGAGCAGTACTTC. Amino acids: CASSISGTGPLEQYF. The full variable domain, completed using reference TRBV19 and TRBJ2-7, is DGGITQSPKYLFRKEGQNVTLSCEQNLNHDAMYWYRQDPGQGLRLIYYSQIVNDFQKGDIAEGYSVSREKKESFPLTVTSAQKNPTAFYLCASSISGTGPLEQYFGPGTRLTVT.

The chain joins TRBV12-5 to TRBJ1-1; the D is unclear. Germline V gene lookup returns CDR1 LGHNT and CDR2 FRNRAP. Trimming removed 1 base from V and 2 bases from J, with 11 bases in between. CDR3 length: 15 residues. The CDR3 loop is CASGLGAFPNTEAFF. The CDR3 nucleotides read TGTGCTAGTGGTTTGGGGGCCTTCCCTAACACTGAAGCTTTCTTT.

This chain links TRBV4-1 with TRBJ1-1, with D maybe TRBD1 (5 bases). Germline V gene data show CDR1 as MGHRA and CDR2 as YSYEKL. The CDR3 runs to 15 residues. The V gene lost 6 bases and the J gene lost 0 bases, with 14 bases spanning the gap. The CDR3 DNA follows: TGCGCCAGCAGTCGGCCGGGGGGGATGAACACTGAAGCTTTCTTT. The encoded protein is CASSRPGGMNTEAFF.

This chain uses TRBV4-1 with TRBJ2-1; TRBD1 agrees at 9 bases. J lost 6 bases, V lost 1 base, and 4 bases had no gene match. This CDR3 has 15 residues. CDR1 and CDR2 (germline): MGHRA, YSYEKL. CDR3 sequence: CASSQVGTGPNEQFF. CDR3 in DNA: TGCGCCAGCAGCCAAGTGGGGACAGGGCCCAATGAGCAGTTCTTC.

This chain connects TRBV10-3 to TRBJ2-2; D is possibly TRBD2 (5 bases). This CDR3 has 16 amino acids. Germline V CDR1 and CDR2: ENHRY, SYGVKD. Trimming removed 0 bases from V and 1 base from J, with 9 bases in between. This chain's CDR3 is CAISESGRGNTGELFF. The DNA for the CDR3 is TGTGCCATCAGTGAGTCCGGTCGGGGGAACACCGGGGAGCTGTTTTTT.

The chain links TRBV2 to TRBJ1-3, with D maybe TRBD1 (5 bases). CDR1 is SNHLY, CDR2 FYNNEI, per germline. The CDR3 has 17 amino acids. V was shortened by 3 bases and J by 3 bases, with 18 bases between the two germline ends. The CDR3 spells CASSDSYSGSVGNTIYF. The CDR3 DNA reads as TGTGCCAGCAGTGATAGTTATTCAGGGTCTGTTGGAAACACCATATATTTT.

V is TRBV14 and J is TRBJ2-7; D is ambiguous. The V gene lost 1 base and the J gene lost 8 bases, with 6 bases spanning the gap. The CDR3 extends over 11 amino acids. The germline gives CDR1 SGHDN, CDR2 FVKESK. The CDR3 here is CASSQGAKQYF. CDR3 sequence (DNA): TGTGCCAGCAGCCAAGGGGCCAAGCAGTACTTC.

This clone was seen only once. V gene TRBV7-8 combines with J gene TRBJ2-1; 7 bases line up with TRBD2. Trimming cost V 0 bases and J 10 bases; bases outside gene matches: 12. Per germline, CDR1 SGHVS and CDR2 FQNEAQ. This CDR3 is 16 amino acids long. CDR3 in DNA: TGTGCCAGCAGCTTAGCGGGGAGAGCTCGTAGCGGGGAGCAGTTCTTC. This encodes CASSLAGRARSGEQFF.

V gene TRBV18 combines with J gene TRBJ2-7, with D possibly matching TRBD1 (5 bases). This CDR3 has 14 residues. Germline V gene data show CDR1 as KGHSH and CDR2 as LQKENI. V was clipped by 2 bases and J by 6 bases, with 14 bases between them. The CDR3 region is CASSPGQGVGEQYF. For the CDR3, the DNA is TGTGCCAGCTCACCAGGGCAGGGCGTCGGCGAGCAGTACTTC.